The rows below give T cell receptor beta chains drawn from one sample of a study of technical replicates of blood from a few donors. This table comes from immunoSEQ multiplex PCR, and its TCRdb copy is limited to in-frame clones, with some not included. The sample has about 97,000 clones, 96% seen once. What was sequenced was T cells isolated from PBMCs. The receptor source for this set is a human donor in good health. Both conserved end residues are part of each CDR3. Fields, in order: V gene, clone size, D gene, J gene, CDR3 protein, CDR3 DNA. The D gene is left open where the match is weak. Not all rows give a size; the values are once, few, many and, for expanded clones, a class.

>TRBV29-1|.|.|TRBJ2-3
CSVATDFYTDTQYF
TGCAGCGTTGCCACTGACTTTTACACAGATACGCAGTATTTT
>TRBV7-3|.|TRBD2|TRBJ2-2
CASSSLTSGGVGELFF
TGTGCCAGCAGCTCGCTGACTAGCGGGGGGGTCGGGGAGCTGTTTTTT
>TRBV19|.|.|TRBJ1-1
CASSAGRASTEAFF
TGTGCCAGTAGTGCGGGACGGGCCTCCACTGAAGCTTTCTTT
>TRBV13|.|.|TRBJ1-1
CASSLKEGTEAFF
TGTGCCAGCAGCTTAAAGGAGGGCACTGAAGCTTTCTTT
>TRBV7-6|.|TRBD2|TRBJ2-7
CASSLGLAGSYEQYF
TGTGCCAGCAGCTTAGGACTAGCGGGGTCCTACGAGCAGTACTTC
>TRBV4-2|.|TRBD2|TRBJ2-7
CASSQDAGGPVEQYF
TGTGCCAGCAGCCAAGATGCGGGAGGGCCGGTCGAGCAGTACTTC
>TRBV28|.|TRBD2|TRBJ2-3
CASSVLAARTTDTQYF
TGTGCCAGCAGTGTGCTAGCGGCCCGAACCACAGATACGCAGTATTTT
>TRBV19|.|.|TRBJ1-1
CASRYMALDVGPNTEAFF
TGTGCCAGTAGGTATATGGCCTTGGACGTGGGGCCCAACACTGAAGCTTTCTTT
>TRBV7-9|.|.|TRBJ1-1
CASSETGNTEAFF
TGTGCCAGCAGCGAAACAGGGAACACTGAAGCTTTCTTT
>TRBV11-3|.|TRBD1|TRBJ2-7
CASLERPGTVYEQYF
TGTGCCAGTCTTGAGAGACCAGGGACAGTCTACGAGCAGTACTTC
>TRBV23-1|.|.|TRBJ1-5
CASRYYLTVHF
TGCGCCAGCAGATACTACTTAACTGTACATTTT
>TRBV5-1|.|.|TRBJ2-1
CASTFSGRVNEQFF
TGCGCCAGCACCTTTTCCGGGAGAGTCAATGAGCAGTTCTTC
>TRBV6-1|.|.|TRBJ2-3
CASSDPPWSPLSTDTQYF
TGTGCCAGCAGTGACCCTCCCTGGAGCCCATTGAGCACAGATACGCAGTATTTT
>TRBV27|.|.|TRBJ1-1
CASSFISRRGSTEAFF
TGTGCCAGCAGTTTTATCTCACGGCGGGGGAGCACTGAAGCTTTCTTT
>TRBV27|.|TRBD1|TRBJ2-7
CASSLRATGARSYEQYF
TGTGCCAGCAGTTTAAGGGCGACAGGGGCCCGCTCCTACGAGCAGTACTTC
>TRBV4-2|.|.|TRBJ1-3
CASSQVTGAGNTIYF
TGTGCCAGCAGCCAAGTTACAGGAGCTGGAAACACCATATATTTT
>TRBV2|few|.|TRBJ1-2
CARFRDTSYGYTF
TGTGCCAGGTTTAGGGACACGTCTTACGGCTACACCTTC
>TRBV6-4|.|TRBD2|TRBJ2-3
CASSVIGREGDTQYF
TGTGCCAGCAGTGTGATAGGGCGGGAGGGCGATACGCAGTATTTT
>TRBV5-6|.|.|TRBJ2-7
CASSERQASYEQYF
TGTGCCAGCAGCGAAAGACAGGCCTCCTACGAGCAGTACTTC
>TRBV28|.|.|TRBJ2-3
CASSSGVAADTQYF
TGTGCCAGCAGTTCAGGGGTCGCGGCAGATACGCAGTATTTT
>TRBV10-1|.|TRBD2|TRBJ2-2
CASSDSPAGRTGELFF
TGCGCCAGCAGTGATTCCCCAGCGGGACGGACCGGGGAGCTGTTTTTT